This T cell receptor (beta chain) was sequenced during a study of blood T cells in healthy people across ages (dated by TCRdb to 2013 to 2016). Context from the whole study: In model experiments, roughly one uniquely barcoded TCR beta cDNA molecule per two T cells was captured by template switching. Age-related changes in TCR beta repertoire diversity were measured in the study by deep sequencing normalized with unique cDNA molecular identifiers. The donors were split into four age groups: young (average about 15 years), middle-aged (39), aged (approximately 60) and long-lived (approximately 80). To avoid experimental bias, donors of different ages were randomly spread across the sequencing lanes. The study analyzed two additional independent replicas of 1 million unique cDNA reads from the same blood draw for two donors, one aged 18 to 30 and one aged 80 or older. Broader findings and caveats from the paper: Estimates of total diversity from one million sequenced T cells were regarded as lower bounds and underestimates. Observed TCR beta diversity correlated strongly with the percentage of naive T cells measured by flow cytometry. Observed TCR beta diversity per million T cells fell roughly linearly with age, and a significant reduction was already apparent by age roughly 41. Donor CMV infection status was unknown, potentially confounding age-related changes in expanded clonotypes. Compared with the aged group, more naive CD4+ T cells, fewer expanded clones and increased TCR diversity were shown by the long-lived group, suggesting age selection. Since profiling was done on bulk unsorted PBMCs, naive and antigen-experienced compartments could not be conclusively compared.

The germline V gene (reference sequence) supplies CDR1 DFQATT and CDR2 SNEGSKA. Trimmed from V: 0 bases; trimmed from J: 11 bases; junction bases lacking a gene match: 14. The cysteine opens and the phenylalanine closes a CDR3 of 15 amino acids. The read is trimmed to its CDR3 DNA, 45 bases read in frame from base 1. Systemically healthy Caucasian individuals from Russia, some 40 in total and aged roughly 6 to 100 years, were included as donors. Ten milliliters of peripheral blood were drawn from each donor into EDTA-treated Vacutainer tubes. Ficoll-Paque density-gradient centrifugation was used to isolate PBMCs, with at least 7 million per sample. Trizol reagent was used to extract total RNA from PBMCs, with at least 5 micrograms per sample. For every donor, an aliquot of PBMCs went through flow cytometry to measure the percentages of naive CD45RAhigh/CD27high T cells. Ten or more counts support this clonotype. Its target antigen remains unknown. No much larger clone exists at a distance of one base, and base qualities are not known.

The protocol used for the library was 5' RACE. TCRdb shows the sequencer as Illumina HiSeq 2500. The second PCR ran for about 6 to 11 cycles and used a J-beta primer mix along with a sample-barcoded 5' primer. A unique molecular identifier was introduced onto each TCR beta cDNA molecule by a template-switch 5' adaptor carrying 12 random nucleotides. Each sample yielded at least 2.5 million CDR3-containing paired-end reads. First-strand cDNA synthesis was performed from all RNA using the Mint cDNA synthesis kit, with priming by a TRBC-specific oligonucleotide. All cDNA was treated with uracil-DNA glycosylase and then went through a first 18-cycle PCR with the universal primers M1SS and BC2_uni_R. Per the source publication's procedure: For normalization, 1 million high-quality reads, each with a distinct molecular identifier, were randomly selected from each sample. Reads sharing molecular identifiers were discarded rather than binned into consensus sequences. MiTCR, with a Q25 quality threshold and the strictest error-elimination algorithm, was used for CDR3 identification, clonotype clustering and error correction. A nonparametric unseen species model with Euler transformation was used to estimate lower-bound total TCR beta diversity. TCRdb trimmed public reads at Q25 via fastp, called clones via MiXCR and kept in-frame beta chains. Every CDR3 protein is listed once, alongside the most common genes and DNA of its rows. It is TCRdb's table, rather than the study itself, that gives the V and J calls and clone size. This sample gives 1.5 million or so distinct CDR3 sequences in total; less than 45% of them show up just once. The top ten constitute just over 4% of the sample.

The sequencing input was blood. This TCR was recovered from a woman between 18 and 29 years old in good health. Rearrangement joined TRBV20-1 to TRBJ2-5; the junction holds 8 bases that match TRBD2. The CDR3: CSARENSGSGNEQYF. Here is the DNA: TGCAGTGCTAGAGAGAACAGCGGGAGTGGCAATGAGCAGTACTTC.